This T cell receptor (beta chain) stems from a study of cytomegalovirus exposure and HLA in healthy donors. Overall study context: Approximately 85 million unique TCRs from HLA-typed donors were held in an early data release.

This PCR relied on a set of 60 Vbeta primers and 13 Jbeta primers. Method: immunoSEQ multiplex PCR; TCRdb's copy keeps in-frame clones and lacks some. Here the sample spans 150,000 to 200,000 clones, 70% to 75% being singletons. Broader study findings: Later analysis suggested most CMV-associated TCR beta chains were HLA-restricted.

On this clone: Its antigen is currently unknown.

Trimming shortened V by 5 bases and J by 7 bases, and 12 bases separated the two germline ends. This CDR3 spans 13 amino acids. Germline CDR1 and CDR2: LNHDA and SQIVND (reference sequence). The sample taken for sequencing was PBMCs. The sequence was obtained from a male donor in good health and CMV-seronegative. The V call is TRBV19, the J call TRBJ1-5; a weak D match, TRBD1 (5 bases). The CDR3 nucleotides are TGTGCCAGTAGTCCAGGGTTAGGCCAGCCCCAGCATTTT. Its translation is CASSPGLGQPQHF.